The clone carrying this TCR beta chain has a count of ten or more. Other DNA sequences of this sample code for an identical CDR3. This sample was taken from a study of shared clonotypes between healthy human individuals. Generated by immunoSEQ multiplex PCR, the TCRdb table keeps only in-frame clones and is missing some. The sample has fewer than 1.4 million clones, around three quarters seen once; the top ten hold around 0.61%. The CDR3 covers 15 residues. Trimming removed 7 bases from V and 2 bases from J, with 18 bases in between. Germline CDR1 reads MDHEN; CDR2 reads SYDVKM. The V and J genes are TRBV28 and TRBJ2-7, with D tentatively TRBD1 (6 bases). The sequence came from a young man in good health. Some clones in this sample may be carry-over from other donors' samples. Sequencing was performed on memory CD4+ T cells from PBMCs. The subset is: CD45RA-negative fraction. CDR3: CASTNRARNPYEQYF. CDR3 coding DNA: TGTGCCAGCACAAACAGGGCCCGTAATCCCTACGAGCAGTACTTC.